The 17 T cell receptor beta chains listed next were all sequenced from one sample in a study of cytomegalovirus exposure and HLA in healthy donors. Generated by immunoSEQ multiplex PCR, the TCRdb table keeps only in-frame clones and is missing some. The data contain 330,000 or so clones, 70% to 90% of them seen just once; the ten biggest clones take up 0.7% to 0.85%. The sample taken for sequencing was PBMCs. The receptor set was obtained from a woman between 18 and 29 years old in good health and CMV-seronegative.

CDR3 loop: CASSSHPQAHYEQYF. In DNA, the CDR3 is TGTGCCAGCAGCTCCCATCCGCAGGCGCACTACGAGCAGTACTTC. The rearrangement uses TRBV9 and TRBJ2-7; D not resolved. Deletions cut 4 bases from V and 3 bases from J, with 17 bases between. The length of the CDR3 is 15 residues. Germline V gene data show CDR1 as SGDLS and CDR2 as YYNGEE.

The genes are TRBV7-3 and TRBJ2-7; 7 bases agree with TRBD2. J was trimmed by 4 bases and V by 0 bases; bases with no gene match: 6. Germline V gives CDR1 SGHTA, CDR2 FQGTGA. The CDR3 length is 15 residues. The CDR3 DNA follows: TGTGCCAGCAGCTTAACGGGAGGGCGGGAGTACGAGCAGTACTTC. Translated, it gives CASSLTGGREYEQYF. Variable domain in full (rest from reference TRBV7-3 and TRBJ2-7): GAGVSQTPSNKVTEKGKYVELRCDPISGHTALYWYRQSLGQGPEFLIYFQGTGAADDSGLPNDRFFAVRPEGSVSTLKIQRTERGDSAVYLCASSLTGGREYEQYFGPGTRLTVT.

The rearrangement joins TRBV19 to TRBJ2-1, with 7 bases lining up with TRBD2. V gave up 6 bases and J gave up 1 base; unmatched junction bases: 3. The CDR3 runs to 14 residues. Germline loops: CDR1 LNHDA, CDR2 SQIVND (reference sequence). This chain's CDR3 is CASRRERSYNEQFF. CDR3 DNA sequence: TGTGCCAGTAGGCGGGAGAGGTCCTACAATGAGCAGTTCTTC.

The chain has TRBV10-2 and TRBJ2-7, with D possibly matching TRBD1 (7 bases). Germline CDR1 is WSHSY and CDR2 is SAAADI. CDR3 length equals 15 residues. V was cut by 2 bases and J by 0 bases, with 11 bases left in between. The CDR3 here is CASSEAGGLSYEQYF. The CDR3 bases are TGCGCCAGCAGTGAGGCAGGGGGGCTCTCCTACGAGCAGTACTTC.

J is TRBJ2-6 and V is TRBV6-5; D is uncertain. The CDR3 loop spans 16 amino acids. The V and J ends lost 2 bases and 0 bases respectively, with 8 bases between them. CDR1 is MNHEY and CDR2 is SVGAGI in the germline V gene. CDR3: CASSYTLRSGANVLTF. DNA for the CDR3: TGTGCCAGCAGTTACACGCTACGCTCTGGGGCCAACGTCCTGACTTTC.

This rearrangement joins TRBV7-2 to TRBJ2-7, with 7 bases identical to TRBD1. The CDR3 totals 15 residues. V lost 1 base to trimming and J lost 4 bases; unmatched junction nucleotides: 7. Germline CDR1 is SGHTA and CDR2 is FQGNSA. CDR3 sequence: CASSLGQGTYYEQYF. DNA for the CDR3: TGTGCCAGCAGCTTAGGACAGGGCACTTATTACGAGCAGTACTTC.

V and J are TRBV7-6 and TRBJ2-7; the match to TRBD2 covers 7 bases. Germline loops: CDR1 SGHVS, CDR2 FNYEAQ. This CDR3 has 14 amino acids. Trimming took 9 bases from V and 3 from J; bases not matched to a gene: 11. CDR3 in DNA: TGTGCCAGTGGCGGGGGAGTTCGGGACTACGAGCAGTACTTC. This translates into CASGGGVRDYEQYF. The whole variable domain, filled in from reference TRBV7-6 and TRBJ2-7, reads GAGVSQSPRYKVTKRGQDVALRCDPISGHVSLYWYRQALGQGPEFLTYFNYEAQQDKSGLPNDRFSAERPEGSISTLTIQRTEQRDSAMYRCASGGGVRDYEQYFGPGTRLTVT.

This clone was seen only a few times. The rearrangement joins TRBV5-1 to TRBJ2-1; 8 bases agree with TRBD2. The CDR3 totals 16 residues. The ends lost 1 base at V and 6 bases at J; junction bases unmatched: 9. Germline V gene data show CDR1 as SGHRS and CDR2 as YFSETQ. The CDR3 sequence: CASSLTERESTNEQFF. The CDR3 coding sequence is TGCGCCAGCAGCTTGACCGAGCGGGAGTCCACCAATGAGCAGTTCTTC. The full variable domain, its missing parts supplied by reference TRBV5-1 and TRBJ2-1, is KAGVTQTPRYLIKTRGQQVTLSCSPISGHRSVSWYQQTPGQGLQFLFEYFSETQRNKGNFPGRFSGRQFSNSRSEMNVSTLELGDSALYLCASSLTERESTNEQFFGPGTRLTVL.

The CDR3, as DNA: TGTGCCACCAGCAGAGGGTCTAGCGGGAGCACAGATACGCAGTATTTT. Residues: CATSRGSSGSTDTQYF. This rearrangement joins TRBV15 to TRBJ2-3, with 8 bases lining up with TRBD2. J lost 0 bases, V lost 1 base, and 3 bases had no gene match. Germline V gene lookup returns CDR1 LNHNV and CDR2 YYDKDF (reference sequence). The CDR3 extends over 16 amino acids. Looking up the rest from reference TRBV15 and TRBJ2-3 gives the full variable domain: DAMVIQNPRYQVTQFGKPVTLSCSQTLNHNVMYWYQQKSSQAPKLLFHYYDKDFNNEADTPDNFQSRRPNTSFCFLDIRSPGLGDTAMYLCATSRGSSGSTDTQYFGPGTRLTVL.

This chain joins TRBV7-8 and TRBJ2-1; the match to TRBD1 covers 8 bases. Germline V gene sequence: CDR1 SGHVS, CDR2 FQNEAQ. The V segment lost 5 bases and the J segment 8 bases; nucleotides outside the gene matches: 5. The CDR3 is 13 amino acids. CDR3 nucleotides: TGTGCCAGCAGCGGACGGACAGGGCATGAGCAGTTCTTC. It translates to CASSGRTGHEQFF.

This sequence joins TRBV6-5 and TRBJ1-1; D is unresolved. V lost 5 bases and J lost 3, with 10 bases in between. The V gene's germline CDR1 is MNHEY and CDR2 SVGAGI. The CDR3 contains 13 residues. CDR3 coding DNA: TGTGCCAGCAGTATGGAACGGGACACTGAAGCTTTCTTT. Amino acid sequence: CASSMERDTEAFF.

CDR3 sequence: CASSQIRGETQYF. CDR3 DNA sequence: TGTGCCAGCAGCCAAATTCGAGGAGAGACCCAGTACTTC. The J gene is TRBJ2-5, the V gene TRBV14; D gene unclear. The CDR3 contains 13 residues. In germline, CDR1 is SGHDN, CDR2 FVKESK. Trimming took off 2 bases at V and 4 bases at J, with 8 bases between the two ends.

This rearrangement joins TRBV7-6 to TRBJ2-7; 11 nucleotides agree with TRBD2. Germline V gene sequence: CDR1 SGHVS, CDR2 FNYEAQ. This CDR3 is built from 20 residues. V shed 5 bases and J 0 bases; nucleotides not matched to a gene: 18. The CDR3, as DNA: TGTGCCAGCAGCCTTCTCAGGGCTAGCGGGGGGATCTCGAGCTCCTACGAGCAGTACTTC. Its translation is CASSLLRASGGISSSYEQYF.

V gene TRBV6-6 combines with J gene TRBJ1-5; possibly TRBD1 for D (6 bases). CDR3 length: 15 residues. Germline CDR1 reads MNHNY; CDR2 reads SVGAGI (reference sequence). Trimming pared 2 bases from V and 7 bases from J, leaving 15 bases between. CDR3 DNA sequence: TGTGCCAGCAGTTACGGGGGGGCGGGTGACCAGCCCCAGCATTTT. Amino acid sequence: CASSYGGAGDQPQHF.

The J gene is TRBJ1-3, the V gene TRBV6-1; tentatively, D is TRBD1 (5 bases). V lost 4 bases to trimming and J lost 0 bases, with 13 bases between them. Germline lookup yields CDR1 MNHNS and CDR2 SASEGT. This CDR3 spans 16 amino acids. The CDR3 region has the DNA TGTGCCAGCAGTGGGGGGGGGATTACCTCTGGAAACACCATATATTTT. Its protein product is CASSGGGITSGNTIYF.

V usage is TRBV7-3 and J usage is TRBJ2-1; TRBD2 aligns across 9 bases. Germline-derived CDR1 and CDR2 are SGHTA and FQGTGA. V was clipped by 5 bases and J by 3 bases; unmatched bases: 11. The CDR3 extends over 17 amino acids. The CDR3 protein is CASSPGLAGVVYNEQFF. The CDR3 DNA reads TGTGCCAGCAGCCCCGGTTTAGCGGGAGTCGTCTACAATGAGCAGTTCTTC.

This rearrangement joins TRBV6-5 to TRBJ1-1; D is perhaps TRBD1 (5 bases). This CDR3 has 15 amino acids. V lost 2 bases and J 3 bases, leaving 13 bases between the germline ends. Germline CDR1 reads MNHEY; CDR2 reads SVGAGI. This CDR3 is CASSYLTGGHTEAFF. For the CDR3, the DNA is TGTGCCAGCAGTTACCTTACAGGTGGGCACACTGAAGCTTTCTTT.